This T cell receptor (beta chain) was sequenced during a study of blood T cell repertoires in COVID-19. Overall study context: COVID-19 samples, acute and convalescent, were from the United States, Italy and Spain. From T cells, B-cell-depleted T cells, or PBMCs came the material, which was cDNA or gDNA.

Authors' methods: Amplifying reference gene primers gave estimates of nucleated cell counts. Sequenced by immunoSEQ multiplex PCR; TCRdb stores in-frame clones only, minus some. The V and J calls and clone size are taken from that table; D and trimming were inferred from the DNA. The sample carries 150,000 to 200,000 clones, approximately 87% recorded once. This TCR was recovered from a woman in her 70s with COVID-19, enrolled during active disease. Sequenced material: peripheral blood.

CDR3 sequence (DNA): TGTGCCTGGAGTGGGGACAGATTATACGAGCAGTACTTC. Protein product: CAWSGDRLYEQYF. The chain recombines TRBV30 with TRBJ2-7; 7 nucleotides agree with TRBD1. Germline loops: CDR1 GTSNPN, CDR2 SVGIG (reference sequence). The CDR3 is 13 residues long. V lost 1 base, J lost 4 bases, and 4 bases stayed unmatched.